The source of this T cell receptor beta chain is a study of cytomegalovirus exposure and HLA in healthy donors. A single count supports this clone. Using immunoSEQ multiplex PCR, the repertoire was profiled, and TCRdb retains in-frame clones only, with some absent. The sample contains approximately 140,000 clones, approximately 87% of which appear only once. The CDR3 length is 15 residues. Germline V gene data show CDR1 as SGHRS and CDR2 as YFSETQ. The trim removed 3 bases at V and 4 bases at J, leaving 5 bases unmatched. Sequencing was carried out using PBMCs. V is TRBV5-1 and J is TRBJ2-1, with 9 bases matching TRBD1. This TCR derives from a man younger than 35 in good health and CMV-seronegative. The CDR3 here is CASSWGQGTYNEQFF. Here the CDR3 DNA reads TGCGCCAGCAGCTGGGGACAGGGAACGTACAATGAGCAGTTCTTC.